This T cell receptor beta chain originates from a study of T cell responses to AZD1222 COVID-19 vaccine. Study-level results: Repertoire collection took place solely once the T cell response had peaked. Baseline serology detected seropositivity in only six AZD1222 recipients.

In the case of this clone: Its antigen is unknown.

The assay was immunoSEQ multiplex PCR, and TCRdb's table has in-frame clones only and misses some. Among approximately 160,000 clones listed, approximately 88% were seen once. In germline, CDR1 is KGHSH, CDR2 LQKENI. Trimming pared 5 bases from V and 7 bases from J, leaving 8 bases between. The CDR3 has 11 residues. The chain employs TRBV18 and TRBJ1-1, with D possibly matching TRBD1 (5 bases). This clonotype was obtained from an adult in good health. Sequencing used peripheral blood, obtained on day 0 of MenACWY control vaccination. For the CDR3, the DNA is TGTGCCAGCTCATCCAGGGATGAAGCTTTCTTT. It encodes CASSSRDEAFF.